This entry lists 12 T cell receptor beta chains sequenced from one sample in a study of T cell repertoires in cytomegalovirus infection. One entry per CDR3 protein results from TCRdb running MiXCR on the reads. The sample consists of roughly 220,000 distinct CDR3 sequences, 30% to 45% of them appearing once. These TCRs' antigens remain unknown. The material sequenced was CD8+ T cells from cultured PBMCs, taken from culture after CMV antigen stimulation. Receptors were obtained from a human donor in good health (CMV status not recorded). Some clones in this sample may be carry-over from other donors' samples.

Concerning this clonotype: As the CDR3 is not closed by the conserved phenylalanine or tryptophan, this likely results from a read error. V is TRBV7-9 and J is TRBJ2-1; D gene ambiguous. In germline, CDR1 is SEHNR, CDR2 FQNEAQ (reference sequence). This CDR3 region has 13 residues. V was pared by 4 bases and J by 2 bases, with 6 bases between. CDR3: CASSSRTYNEQFY. The CDR3 DNA reads TGTGCCAGCAGCTCCAGGACCTACAATGAGCAGTTCTAC.

This clonotype was found many times. CDR3 protein: CASSIGQGGVNTEAFF. CDR3 coding DNA: TGTGCCAGCAGTATCGGACAGGGAGGGGTGAACACTGAAGCTTTCTTT. The chain uses TRBV6-6 and TRBJ1-1; TRBD1 agrees at 8 bases. The J segment lost 0 bases and the V segment lost 5 bases, leaving 8 bases of the junction unmatched. The CDR3 totals 16 residues. Germline CDR1 MNHNY, CDR2 SVGAGI (reference sequence).

The CDR3 here is CASSVHGASYNEQFF. In DNA form, the CDR3 reads TGTGCCAGCAGCGTGCATGGAGCCTCCTACAATGAGCAGTTCTTC. The chain recombines TRBV9 with TRBJ2-1, with D hard to call. V lost 2 bases, J lost 0 bases, and 9 bases lay in between. CDR1 and CDR2 from the germline V gene are SGDLS and YYNGEE. This CDR3 region has 15 residues.

This clonotype was observed a few times. The chain couples TRBV20-1 to TRBJ2-2, with 10 bases identical to TRBD2. Germline-derived CDR1 and CDR2 are DFQATT and SNEGSKA (reference sequence). Trimming took 0 bases from V and 4 from J; bases not matched to a gene: 14. CDR3 length equals 19 residues. The DNA for the CDR3 is TGCAGTGCTAGAGAGGCTAGCGGGGGCCCCGCAGGCGGCACCGGGGAGCTGTTTTTT. It specifies CSAREASGGPAGGTGELFF.

There are a few counts of this clonotype. V usage is TRBV7-8 and J usage is TRBJ2-5; 7 nucleotides align to TRBD2. V lost 4 bases and J lost 10; bases outside the gene matches: 18. The CDR3 extends over 16 amino acids. Germline lookup yields CDR1 SGHVS and CDR2 FQNEAQ. The CDR3 spells CASSSFLTSPGMGQYF. DNA of the CDR3: TGTGCCAGCAGCTCATTCCTGACTAGCCCCGGGATGGGCCAGTACTTC.

This clonotype occurred a few times. The chain couples TRBV7-6 to TRBJ2-1, with a weak D call TRBD2 (5 bases). This CDR3 has 15 residues. Germline assignment: CDR1 SGHVS and CDR2 FNYEAQ. V shed 5 bases and J shed 2 bases, with 13 bases lying between them. CDR3 residues: CASSPSGKTYNEQFF. As DNA, the CDR3 is TGTGCCAGCAGCCCGAGCGGTAAGACCTACAATGAGCAGTTCTTC.

This chain connects TRBV7-9 to TRBJ1-1; D ambiguous. Germline CDR1 and CDR2: SEHNR and FQNEAQ (reference sequence). The CDR3 is made up of 15 amino acids. Trimming left V 5 bases short and J 4 bases short, with 17 bases between. In DNA, the CDR3 is TGTGCCAGCAGCACTCAGGAACGGTTGAGCACTGAAGCTTTCTTT. Translation: CASSTQERLSTEAFF. Full variable domain (remainder filled in from reference TRBV7-9 and TRBJ1-1): DTGVSQNPRHKITKRGQNVTFRCDPISEHNRLYWYRQTLGQGPEFLTYFQNEAQLEKSRLLSDRFSAERPKGSFSTLEIQRTEQGDSAMYLCASSTQERLSTEAFFGQGTRLTVV.

This clonotype was counted only a few times. This chain links TRBV10-3 with TRBJ2-7; 10 bases are a match to TRBD1. The ends lost 9 bases at V and 4 bases at J; junction bases unmatched: 12. CDR1 and CDR2 (germline): ENHRY, SYGVKD. CDR3 length equals 15 residues. The CDR3 DNA sequence: TGTGCCATTCTGACAGGGGGCCCGTATTCGTACGAGCAGTACTTC. Translation gives CAILTGGPYSYEQYF.

The chain joins TRBV20-1 to TRBJ2-7; 9 nucleotides line up with TRBD1. The CDR3 loop spans 16 amino acids. Trimming took 1 base from V and 5 from J; bases not matched to a gene: 12. From germline, CDR1 is DFQATT and CDR2 SNEGSKA (reference sequence). In DNA form, the CDR3 reads TGCAGTGCTAGAGCGGTACTAGGACAGGGGTATAACGAGCAGTACTTC. It translates to CSARAVLGQGYNEQYF.

The sample holds many counts of this clonotype. The rearrangement links TRBV7-2 to TRBJ2-1, with D perhaps TRBD2 (5 bases). Trimming pared 5 bases from V and 3 bases from J, leaving 20 bases between. The CDR3 is 17 residues long. CDR1 is SGHTA and CDR2 is FQGNSA in the germline V gene. The CDR3 sequence is CASSLTAVASIYNEQFF. In nucleotides, the CDR3 is TGTGCCAGCAGCCTCACTGCGGTAGCGTCCATCTACAATGAGCAGTTCTTC.

The chain recombines TRBV7-9 with TRBJ2-7, with no clear D. In germline, CDR1 is SEHNR, CDR2 FQNEAQ (reference sequence). The V gene lost 4 bases and the J gene lost 3 bases, with 13 bases spanning the gap. The CDR3 runs to 14 residues. This CDR3 is CASSSPIRVYEQYF. The CDR3 DNA is TGTGCCAGCAGCTCCCCTATTAGAGTCTACGAGCAGTACTTC.

The genes are TRBV4-2 and TRBJ2-2, with 9 bases that match TRBD2. The CDR3 covers 16 residues. J gave up 6 bases and V 1 base, and 6 bases lay outside the gene matches. CDR1 is LGHNA, CDR2 YNFKEQ, per germline. The CDR3, as DNA: TGTGCCAGCAGCCAAGTGGAAGCGGGAGGTCCCGGGGAGCTGTTTTTT. Encoded protein: CASSQVEAGGPGELFF.